This T cell receptor (beta chain) originates from a study of Ad26.COV2.S vaccination and SARS-CoV-2 variants. In the study overall: The study gave Ad26.COV2.S intramuscularly, once or twice 56 days apart.

The CDR3 sequence is 17 residues long. As to this clone: Its antigen is not identified.

Treatment in this sample: 15 to 20 received Ad26.COV2.S at low or high dose, single or two shots; 5 received placebo; per-sample allocation not given. Day 63 after the first vaccine or placebo injection was the time point for sampling. Here immunoSEQ multiplex PCR was the method, and the copy in TCRdb shows in-frame clones only, minus some. The sample records 400,000 to 450,000 clones, 75% to 95% being singletons. General study findings and limits: Higher spike-specific TCR breadth was found in vaccine recipients than in placebo recipients.

The chain combines TRBV21-1 with TRBJ2-7; TRBD2 is taken as the D call from the table, unchecked against the DNA. TRBV21-1 is labeled a pseudogene. Source: peripheral blood, taken in a trial of Ad26.COV2.S vaccine versus placebo. The source is a person between 18 and 60 years old who received the Ad26.COV2.S COVID-19 vaccine or a placebo. CDR3: CASSDRTGLANTYEQYF. As DNA, the CDR3 is TGTGCCAGCAGCGATCGTACGGGACTAGCGAATACCTACGAGCAGTACTTC.